Following are 3 T cell receptor beta chains from one sample sequenced in a study of immune evolution from preneoplasia to lung adenocarcinoma. Using immunoSEQ multiplex PCR, the repertoire was profiled, and TCRdb retains in-frame clones only, with some absent. Among about 6,300 clones listed, approximately 80% were seen once. The sample taken for sequencing was FFPE lung adenocarcinoma in situ tissue. The origin of the receptors is a donor older than 65 with lung adenocarcinoma.

A single count supports this clone. CDR3 protein: CASQTQGSGTQYF. In nucleotides, the CDR3 is TGTGCCAGCCAGACCCAGGGCTCAGGTACGCAGTATTTT. The chain couples TRBV27 to TRBJ2-3; possibly TRBD1 for D (5 bases). The germline gives CDR1 MNHEY, CDR2 SMNVEV (reference sequence). The CDR3 runs 13 residues. Between the trimmed V and J ends, which lost 8 bases and 8 bases, there was a span of 17 bases.

The CDR3 coding sequence is TGTGCCAGTAGTATACTAGCGGGAGGCCCAGATACGCAGTATTTT. Its translation: CASSILAGGPDTQYF. This sequence joins TRBV19 and TRBJ2-3; TRBD2 matches at 11 bases. Germline V CDR1 and CDR2: LNHDA, SQIVND (reference sequence). The CDR3 runs 15 residues. The ends lost 2 bases at V and 4 bases at J; junction bases unmatched: 2.

V is TRBV7-6 and J is TRBJ2-3; D gene uncertain. Germline V gene sequence: CDR1 SGHVS, CDR2 FNYEAQ. This CDR3 has 14 amino acids. V shed 1 base and J shed 2 bases, with 7 bases lying between them. The CDR3 spells CASSLGLATDTQYF. CDR3 coding DNA: TGTGCCAGCAGCTTAGGTCTCGCCACAGATACGCAGTATTTT. The full variable domain, rest sourced from reference TRBV7-6 and TRBJ2-3, is GAGVSQSPRYKVTKRGQDVALRCDPISGHVSLYWYRQALGQGPEFLTYFNYEAQQDKSGLPNDRFSAERPEGSISTLTIQRTEQRDSAMYRCASSLGLATDTQYFGPGTRLTVL.